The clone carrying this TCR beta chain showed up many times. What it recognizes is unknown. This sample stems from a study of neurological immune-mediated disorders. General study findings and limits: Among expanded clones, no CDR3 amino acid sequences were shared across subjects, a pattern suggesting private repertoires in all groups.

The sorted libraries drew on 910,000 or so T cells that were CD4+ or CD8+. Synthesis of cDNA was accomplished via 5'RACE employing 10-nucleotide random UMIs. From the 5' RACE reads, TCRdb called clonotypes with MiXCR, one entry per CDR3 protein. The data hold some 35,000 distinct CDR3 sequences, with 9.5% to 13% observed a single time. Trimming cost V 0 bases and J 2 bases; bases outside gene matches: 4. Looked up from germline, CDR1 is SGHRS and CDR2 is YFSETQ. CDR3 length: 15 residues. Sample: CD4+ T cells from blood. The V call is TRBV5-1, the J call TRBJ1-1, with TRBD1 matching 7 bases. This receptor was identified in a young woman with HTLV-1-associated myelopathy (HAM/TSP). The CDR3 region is CASSLVRGQNTEAFF. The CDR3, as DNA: TGCGCCAGCAGCTTGGTAAGGGGGCAAAACACTGAAGCTTTCTTT.